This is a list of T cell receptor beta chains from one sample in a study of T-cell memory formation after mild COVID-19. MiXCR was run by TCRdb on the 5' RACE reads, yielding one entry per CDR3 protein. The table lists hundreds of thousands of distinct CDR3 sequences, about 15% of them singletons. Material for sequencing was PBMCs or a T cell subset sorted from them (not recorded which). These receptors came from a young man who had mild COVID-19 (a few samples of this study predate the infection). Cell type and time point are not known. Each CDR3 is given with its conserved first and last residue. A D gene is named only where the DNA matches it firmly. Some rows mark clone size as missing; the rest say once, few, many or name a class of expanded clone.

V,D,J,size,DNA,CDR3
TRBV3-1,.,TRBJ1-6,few,TGTGCCAGCAGCCAAGAGGGAAGTTCACCCCTCCACTTT,CASSQEGSSPLHF
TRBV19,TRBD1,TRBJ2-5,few,TGTGCCAGTAGGCGATCGGGACAGCCGACGGAGACCCAGTACTTC,CASRRSGQPTETQYF
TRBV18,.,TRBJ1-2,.,TGTGCCAGCTCACCACCAACAGACTATGGCTACACCTTC,CASSPPTDYGYTF
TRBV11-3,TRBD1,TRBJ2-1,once,TGTGCCAGCAGCGACCGGGACAGGGGTGATGAGCAGTTCTTC,CASSDRDRGDEQFF
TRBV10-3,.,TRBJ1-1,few,TGTGCCATCAGGGCCTCCGGGATGGGGAACACTGAAGCTTTCTTT,CAIRASGMGNTEAFF
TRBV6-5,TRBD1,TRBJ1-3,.,TGTGCCAGCAGTTACTCGCGGCAGGGGGCTGGAAACACCATATATTTT,CASSYSRQGAGNTIYF
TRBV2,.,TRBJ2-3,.,TGTGCCAGCAGCCTGACGACCCCAGGAGATACGCAGTATTTT,CASSLTTPGDTQYF
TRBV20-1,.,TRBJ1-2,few,TGCAGTGCTAGAGGCTTCCGTGGGGAAGGCCCGGGTGGCTACACCTTC,CSARGFRGEGPGGYTF
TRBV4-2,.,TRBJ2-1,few,TGTGCCAGCAGCCAAGAGCGACTCATCAATGAGCAGTTCTTC,CASSQERLINEQFF
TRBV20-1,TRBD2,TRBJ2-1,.,TGCAGTGCTCAACCGGGACTAGCGGGGTCGAATGAGCAGTTCTTC,CSAQPGLAGSNEQFF
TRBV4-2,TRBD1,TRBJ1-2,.,TGTGCCAGCAGCCAAGATTCAGGGACAGGGTCTAACTATGGCTACACCTTC,CASSQDSGTGSNYGYTF
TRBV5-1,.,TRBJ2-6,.,TGCGCCAGCAGCCTAAGCCCGGGTGGGGCCAACGTCCTGACTTTC,CASSLSPGGANVLTF
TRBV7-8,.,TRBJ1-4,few,TGTGCCAGCAGCTTGGTACAGGGAACTAATGAAAAACTGTTTTTT,CASSLVQGTNEKLFF
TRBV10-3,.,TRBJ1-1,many,TGTGCCATCATAGCCTCTGGTGGCAGTGACACTGAAGCTTTCTTT,CAIIASGGSDTEAFF
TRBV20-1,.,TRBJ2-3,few,TGCAGTGCTAGCCGGGACAGCACAGATACGCAGTATTTT,CSASRDSTDTQYF
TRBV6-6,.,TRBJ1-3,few,TGTGCCAGCAGTTACCTCTCCGGCAGGGCCAACACCATATATTTT,CASSYLSGRANTIYF
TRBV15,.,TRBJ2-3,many,TGTGCCACCAGCAGAGATGTGGGCACAGATACGCAGTATTTT,CATSRDVGTDTQYF
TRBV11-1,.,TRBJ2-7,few,TGTGCCAGCAGATCGGGGGACTCCTACGAGCAGTACTTC,CASRSGDSYEQYF
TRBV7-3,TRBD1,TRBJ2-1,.,TGTGCCAGCAGCACAACAGGGGGCGCCTGGTCCTACAATGAGCAGTTCTTC,CASSTTGGAWSYNEQFF
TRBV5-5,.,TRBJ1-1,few,TGTGCCAGCAGCTTGGGGGTCCAGACTGAAGCTTTCTTT,CASSLGVQTEAFF
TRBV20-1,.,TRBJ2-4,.,TGCAGTGCTCCTCTCTCGGAGACAGGCCTAAACATTCAGTACTTC,CSAPLSETGLNIQYF
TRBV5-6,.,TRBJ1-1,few,TGTGCCAGCAGCTTAATAGGGGTGGGAACTGAAGCTTTCTTT,CASSLIGVGTEAFF
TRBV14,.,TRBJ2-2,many,TGTGCCAGCAGCCAAGATCTCGCCCGGGAGCTGTTTTTT,CASSQDLARELFF
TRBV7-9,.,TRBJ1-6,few,TGTGCCAGCAGCTTTCTACAGAGCTCCTATAATTCACCCCTCCACTTT,CASSFLQSSYNSPLHF
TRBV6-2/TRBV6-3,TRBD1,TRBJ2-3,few,TGTGCCAGCAGTTACAGGGGACAGGCCGGGGCAGATACGCAGTATTTT,CASSYRGQAGADTQYF
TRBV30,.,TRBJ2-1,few,TGTGCCTGGAGTCCCGGCACCTCCTACAATGAGCAGTTCTTC,CAWSPGTSYNEQFF
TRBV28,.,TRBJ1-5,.,TGTGCCAGCAGGAATCCCAATCAGCCCCAGCATTTT,CASRNPNQPQHF
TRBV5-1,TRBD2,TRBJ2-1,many,TGCGCCAGCAGCCACCATAGCGGGGGGGCCAGTTTGGGGCAGTTCTTC,CASSHHSGGASLGQFF
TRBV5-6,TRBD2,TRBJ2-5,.,TGTGCCAGCAGGACCGGGACTACCGCCGCCGGGACCCAGTACTTC,CASRTGTTAAGTQYF
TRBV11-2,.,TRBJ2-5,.,TGTGCCAGCAGCTTAGGGATGAGATCTAAAGGGTGGGAGACCCAGTACTTC,CASSLGMRSKGWETQYF
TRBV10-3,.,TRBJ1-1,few,TGTGCCATCAGTGTCCCGGGGGTCACTGAAGCTTTCTTT,CAISVPGVTEAFF